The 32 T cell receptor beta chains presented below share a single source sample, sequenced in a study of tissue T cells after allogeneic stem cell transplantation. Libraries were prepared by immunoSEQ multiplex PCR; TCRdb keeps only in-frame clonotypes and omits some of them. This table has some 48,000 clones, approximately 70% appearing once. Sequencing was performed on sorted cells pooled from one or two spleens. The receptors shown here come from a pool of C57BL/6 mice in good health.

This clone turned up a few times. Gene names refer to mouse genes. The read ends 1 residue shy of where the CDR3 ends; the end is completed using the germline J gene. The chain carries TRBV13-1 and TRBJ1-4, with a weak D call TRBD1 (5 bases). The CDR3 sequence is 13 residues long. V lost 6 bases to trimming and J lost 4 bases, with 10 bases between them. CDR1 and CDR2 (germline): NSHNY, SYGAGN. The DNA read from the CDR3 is TGTGCCAGCAAGGACATCATCAACGAAAGATTATTT. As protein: CASKDIINERLF. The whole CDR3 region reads CASKDIINERLFF.

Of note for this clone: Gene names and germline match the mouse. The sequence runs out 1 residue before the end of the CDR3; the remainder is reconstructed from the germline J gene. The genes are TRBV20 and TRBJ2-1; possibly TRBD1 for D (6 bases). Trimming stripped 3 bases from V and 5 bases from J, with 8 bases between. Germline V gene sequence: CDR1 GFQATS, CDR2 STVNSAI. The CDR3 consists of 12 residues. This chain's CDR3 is CGASPGDAEQFF. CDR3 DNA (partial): TGTGGTGCTAGTCCAGGGGATGCTGAGCAGTTC.

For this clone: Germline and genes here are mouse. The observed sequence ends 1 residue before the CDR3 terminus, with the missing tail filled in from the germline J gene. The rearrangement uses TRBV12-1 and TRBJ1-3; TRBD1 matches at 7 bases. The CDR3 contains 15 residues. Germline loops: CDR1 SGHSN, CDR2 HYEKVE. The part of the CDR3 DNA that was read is TGTGCAGCTCTCTCGACAGGGAATTCTGGAAATACGCTCTAT. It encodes CAALSTGNSGNTLY. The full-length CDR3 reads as CAALSTGNSGNTLYF.

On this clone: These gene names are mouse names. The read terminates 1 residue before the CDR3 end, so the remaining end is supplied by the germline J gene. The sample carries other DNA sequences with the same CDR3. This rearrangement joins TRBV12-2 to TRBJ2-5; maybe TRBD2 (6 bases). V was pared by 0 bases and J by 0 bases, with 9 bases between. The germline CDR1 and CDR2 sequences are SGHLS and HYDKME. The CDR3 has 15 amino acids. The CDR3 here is CASSLGGINQDTQYF. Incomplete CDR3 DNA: TGTGCCAGCTCTCTCGGGGGGATTAACCAAGACACCCAGTAC.

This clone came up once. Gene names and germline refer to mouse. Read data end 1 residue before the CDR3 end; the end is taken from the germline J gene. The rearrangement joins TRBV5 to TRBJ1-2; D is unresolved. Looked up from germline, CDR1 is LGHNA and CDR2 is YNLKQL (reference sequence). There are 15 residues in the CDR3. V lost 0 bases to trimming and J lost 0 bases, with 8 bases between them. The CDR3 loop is CASSQEPGANSDYTF. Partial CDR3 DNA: TGTGCCAGCAGCCAAGAGCCCGGGGCAAACTCCGACTACACC.

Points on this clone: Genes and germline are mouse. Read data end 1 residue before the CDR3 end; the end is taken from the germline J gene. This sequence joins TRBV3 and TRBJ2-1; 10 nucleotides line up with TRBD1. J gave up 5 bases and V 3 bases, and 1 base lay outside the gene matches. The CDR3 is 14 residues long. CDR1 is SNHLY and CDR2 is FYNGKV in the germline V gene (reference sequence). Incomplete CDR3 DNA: TGTGCCAGCAGCTTGACAGGGGGCGATGCTGAGCAGTTC. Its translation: CASSLTGGDAEQF. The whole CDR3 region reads CASSLTGGDAEQFF.

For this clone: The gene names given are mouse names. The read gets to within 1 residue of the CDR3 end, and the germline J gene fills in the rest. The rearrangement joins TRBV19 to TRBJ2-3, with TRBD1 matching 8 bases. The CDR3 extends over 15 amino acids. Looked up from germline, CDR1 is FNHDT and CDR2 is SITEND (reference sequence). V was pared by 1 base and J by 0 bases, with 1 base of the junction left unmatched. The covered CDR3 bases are TGTGCCAGCAGTATACAGGGGGCCAGTGCAGAAACGCTGTAT. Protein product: CASSIQGASAETLY. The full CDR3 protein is CASSIQGASAETLYF.

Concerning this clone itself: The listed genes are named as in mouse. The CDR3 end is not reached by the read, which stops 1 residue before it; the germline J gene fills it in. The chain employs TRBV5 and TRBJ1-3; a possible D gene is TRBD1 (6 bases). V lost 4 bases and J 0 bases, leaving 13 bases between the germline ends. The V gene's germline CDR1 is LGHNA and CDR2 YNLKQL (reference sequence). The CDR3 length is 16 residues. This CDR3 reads CASSPLGQNSGNTLYF. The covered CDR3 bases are TGTGCCAGCAGCCCCCTGGGACAAAATTCTGGAAATACGCTCTAT.

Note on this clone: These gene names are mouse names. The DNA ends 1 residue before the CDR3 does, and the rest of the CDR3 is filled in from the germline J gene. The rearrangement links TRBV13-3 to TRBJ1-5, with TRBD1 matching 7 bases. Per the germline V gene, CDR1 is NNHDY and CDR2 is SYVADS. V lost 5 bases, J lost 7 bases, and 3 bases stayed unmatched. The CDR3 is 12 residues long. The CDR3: CASSGDRQAPLF. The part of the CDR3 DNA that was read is TGTGCCAGCAGCGGGGACAGACAGGCTCCGCTT. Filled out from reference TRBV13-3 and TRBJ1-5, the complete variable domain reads EAAVTQSPRSKVAVTGGKVTLSCHQTNNHDYMYWYRQDTGHGLRLIHYSYVADSTEKGDIPDGYKASRPSQENFSLILELASLSQTAVYFCASSGDRQAPLFGEGTRLSVL.

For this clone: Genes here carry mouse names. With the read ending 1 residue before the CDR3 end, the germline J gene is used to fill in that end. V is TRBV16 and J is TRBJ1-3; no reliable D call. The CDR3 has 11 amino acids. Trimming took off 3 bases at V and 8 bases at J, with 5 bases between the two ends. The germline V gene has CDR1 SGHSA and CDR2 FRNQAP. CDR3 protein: CASSLRDTLYF. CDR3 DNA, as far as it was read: TGTGCAAGCAGCTTGAGGGATACGCTCTAT.

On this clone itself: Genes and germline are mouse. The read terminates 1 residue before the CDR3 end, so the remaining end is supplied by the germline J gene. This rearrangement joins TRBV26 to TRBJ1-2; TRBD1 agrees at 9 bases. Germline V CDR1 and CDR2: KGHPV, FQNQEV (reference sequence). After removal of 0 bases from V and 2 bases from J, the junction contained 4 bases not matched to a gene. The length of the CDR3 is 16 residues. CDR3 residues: CASSLSTGQGNSDYTF. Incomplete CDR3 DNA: TGTGCCAGCAGTCTGTCGACCGGACAGGGGAACTCCGACTACACC.

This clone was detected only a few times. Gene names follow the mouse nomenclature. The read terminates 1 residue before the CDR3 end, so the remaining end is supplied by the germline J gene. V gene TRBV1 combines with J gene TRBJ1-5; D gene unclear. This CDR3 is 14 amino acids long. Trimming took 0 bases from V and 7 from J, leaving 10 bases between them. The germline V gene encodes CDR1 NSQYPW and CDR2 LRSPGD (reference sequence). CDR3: CTCSADETHQAPLF. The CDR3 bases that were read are TGCACCTGCAGTGCAGATGAGACACATCAGGCTCCGCTT.

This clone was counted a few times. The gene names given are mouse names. The CDR3 sequence: CASGDAGGFGNTLYF. The CDR3 bases that were read are TGTGCCAGCGGTGATGCAGGAGGGTTTGGAAATACGCTCTAT. The chain joins TRBV13-2 to TRBJ1-3; D remains unclear. The CDR3 goes on 1 residue after the read ends, and that part is filled in from the germline J gene. Germline V CDR1 and CDR2: NNHNN, SYGAGS (reference sequence). The CDR3 contains 15 residues. The V end was cut by 0 bases, the J end by 3 bases, with 10 bases between.

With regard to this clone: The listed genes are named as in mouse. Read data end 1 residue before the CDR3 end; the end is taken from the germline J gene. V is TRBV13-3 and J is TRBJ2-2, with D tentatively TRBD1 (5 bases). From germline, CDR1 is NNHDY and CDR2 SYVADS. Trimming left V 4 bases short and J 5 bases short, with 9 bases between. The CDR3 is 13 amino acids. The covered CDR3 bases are TGTGCCAGCAGTCTTCAGGGAACCGGGCAGCTCTAC. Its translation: CASSLQGTGQLY. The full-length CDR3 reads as CASSLQGTGQLYF.

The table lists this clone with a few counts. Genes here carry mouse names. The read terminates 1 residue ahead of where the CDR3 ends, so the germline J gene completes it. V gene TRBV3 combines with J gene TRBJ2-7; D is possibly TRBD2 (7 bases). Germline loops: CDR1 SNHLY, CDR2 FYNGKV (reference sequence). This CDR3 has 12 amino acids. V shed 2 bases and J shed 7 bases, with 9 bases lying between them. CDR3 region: CASSLKGGEQYF. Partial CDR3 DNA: TGTGCCAGCAGCTTAAAGGGGGGGGAACAGTAC.

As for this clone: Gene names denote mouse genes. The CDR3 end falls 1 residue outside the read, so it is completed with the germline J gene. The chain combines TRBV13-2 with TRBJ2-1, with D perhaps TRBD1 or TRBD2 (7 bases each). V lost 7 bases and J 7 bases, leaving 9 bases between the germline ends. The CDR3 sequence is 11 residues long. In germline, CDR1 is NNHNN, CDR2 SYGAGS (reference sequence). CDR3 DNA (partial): TGTGCCAGCCAGGGGGGGGCTGAGCAGTTC. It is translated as CASQGGAEQF. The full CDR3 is CASQGGAEQFF.

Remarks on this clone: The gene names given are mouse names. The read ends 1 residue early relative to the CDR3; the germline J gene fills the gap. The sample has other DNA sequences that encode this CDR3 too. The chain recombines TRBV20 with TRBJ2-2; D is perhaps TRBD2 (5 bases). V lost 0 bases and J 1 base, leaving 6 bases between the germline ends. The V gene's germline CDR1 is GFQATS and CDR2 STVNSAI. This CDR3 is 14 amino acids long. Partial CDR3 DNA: TGTGGTGCTAGGGATTGGGGAAACACCGGGCAGCTCTAC. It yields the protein CGARDWGNTGQLY. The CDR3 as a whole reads CGARDWGNTGQLYF.

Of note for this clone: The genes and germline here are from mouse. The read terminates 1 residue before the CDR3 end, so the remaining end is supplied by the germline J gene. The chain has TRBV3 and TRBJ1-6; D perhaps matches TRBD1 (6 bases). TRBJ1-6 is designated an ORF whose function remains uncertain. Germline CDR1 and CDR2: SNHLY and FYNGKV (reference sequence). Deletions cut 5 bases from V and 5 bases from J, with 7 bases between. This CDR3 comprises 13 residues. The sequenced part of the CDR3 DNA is TGTGCCAGCAGCCGGACAGATAATTCGCCCCTCTAC. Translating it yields CASSRTDNSPLY. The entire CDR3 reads CASSRTDNSPLYF.

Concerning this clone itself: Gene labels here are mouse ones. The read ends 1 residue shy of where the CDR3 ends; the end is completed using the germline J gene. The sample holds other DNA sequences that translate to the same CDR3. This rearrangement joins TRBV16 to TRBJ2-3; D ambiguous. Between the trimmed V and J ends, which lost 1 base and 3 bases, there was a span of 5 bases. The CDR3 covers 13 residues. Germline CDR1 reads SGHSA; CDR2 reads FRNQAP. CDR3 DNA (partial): TGTGCAAGCAGCTTAGGGAGGGCAGAAACGCTGTAT. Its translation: CASSLGRAETLY. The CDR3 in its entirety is CASSLGRAETLYF.

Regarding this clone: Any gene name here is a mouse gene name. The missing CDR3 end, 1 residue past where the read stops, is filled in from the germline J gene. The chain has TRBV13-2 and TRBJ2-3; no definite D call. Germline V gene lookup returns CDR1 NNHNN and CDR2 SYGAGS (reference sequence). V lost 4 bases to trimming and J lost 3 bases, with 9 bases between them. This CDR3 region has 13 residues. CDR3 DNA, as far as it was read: TGTGCCAGCGGTCCCCGGAGGGCAGAAACGCTGTAT. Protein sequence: CASGPRRAETLY. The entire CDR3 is CASGPRRAETLYF.

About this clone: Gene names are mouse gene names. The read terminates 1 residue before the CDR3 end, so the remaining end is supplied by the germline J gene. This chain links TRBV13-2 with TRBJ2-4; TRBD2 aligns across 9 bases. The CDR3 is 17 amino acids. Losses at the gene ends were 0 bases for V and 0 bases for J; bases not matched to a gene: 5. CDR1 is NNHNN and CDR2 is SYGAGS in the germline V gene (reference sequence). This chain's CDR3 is CASGDAGLGSSQNTLYF. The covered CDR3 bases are TGTGCCAGCGGTGATGCAGGACTGGGGTCTAGTCAAAACACCTTGTAC.

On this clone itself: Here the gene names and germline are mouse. This CDR3 reads CASSQGDKNTEVFF. The sequenced part of the CDR3 DNA is TGTGCTAGCAGTCAGGGGGACAAAAACACAGAAGTCTTC. The chain couples TRBV21 to TRBJ1-1; D is possibly TRBD1 (6 bases). The sequence runs out 1 residue before the end of the CDR3; the remainder is reconstructed from the germline J gene. TRBV21 is marked as an open reading frame, function uncertain. Trimming removed 3 bases from V and 1 base from J, with 9 bases in between. This CDR3 contains 14 residues.

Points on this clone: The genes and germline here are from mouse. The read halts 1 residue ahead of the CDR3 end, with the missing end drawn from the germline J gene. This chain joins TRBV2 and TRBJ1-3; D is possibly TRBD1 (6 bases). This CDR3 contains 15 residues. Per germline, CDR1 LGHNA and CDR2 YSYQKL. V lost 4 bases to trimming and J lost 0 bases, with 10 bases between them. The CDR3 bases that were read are TGTGCCAGCAGCCCCGGGACAAATTCTGGAAATACGCTCTAT. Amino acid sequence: CASSPGTNSGNTLY. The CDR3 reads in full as CASSPGTNSGNTLYF.

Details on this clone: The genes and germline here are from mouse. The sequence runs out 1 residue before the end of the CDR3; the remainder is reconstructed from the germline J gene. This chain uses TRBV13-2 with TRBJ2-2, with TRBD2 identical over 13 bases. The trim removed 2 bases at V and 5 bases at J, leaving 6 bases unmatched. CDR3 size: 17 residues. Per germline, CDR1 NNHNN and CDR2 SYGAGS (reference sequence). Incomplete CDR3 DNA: TGTGCCAGCGGTGAATGGACTGGGGGGGCTCGGACCGGGCAGCTCTAC. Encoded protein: CASGEWTGGARTGQLY. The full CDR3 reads CASGEWTGGARTGQLYF.

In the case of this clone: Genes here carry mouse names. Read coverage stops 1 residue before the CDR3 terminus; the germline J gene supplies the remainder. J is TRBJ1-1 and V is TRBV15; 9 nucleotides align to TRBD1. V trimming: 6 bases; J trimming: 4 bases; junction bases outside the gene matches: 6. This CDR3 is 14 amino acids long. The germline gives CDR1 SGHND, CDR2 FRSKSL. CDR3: CASSPQGAGTEVFF. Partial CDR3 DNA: TGTGCCAGCAGCCCACAGGGGGCTGGCACAGAAGTCTTC. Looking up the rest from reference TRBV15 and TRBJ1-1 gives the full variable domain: DAGVTQTPRHEVAEKGQTIILKCEPVSGHNDLFWYRQTKIQGLELLSYFRSKSLMEDGGAFKDRFKAEMLNSSFSTLKIQPTEPKDSAVYLCASSPQGAGTEVFFGKGTRLTVV.

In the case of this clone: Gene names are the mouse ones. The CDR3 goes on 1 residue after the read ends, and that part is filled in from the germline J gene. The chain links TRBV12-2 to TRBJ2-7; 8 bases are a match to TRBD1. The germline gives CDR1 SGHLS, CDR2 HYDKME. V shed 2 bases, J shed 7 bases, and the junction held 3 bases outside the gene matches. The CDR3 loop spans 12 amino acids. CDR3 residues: CASSPTGEEQYF. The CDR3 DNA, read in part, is TGTGCCAGCTCTCCGACAGGGGAGGAACAGTAC.

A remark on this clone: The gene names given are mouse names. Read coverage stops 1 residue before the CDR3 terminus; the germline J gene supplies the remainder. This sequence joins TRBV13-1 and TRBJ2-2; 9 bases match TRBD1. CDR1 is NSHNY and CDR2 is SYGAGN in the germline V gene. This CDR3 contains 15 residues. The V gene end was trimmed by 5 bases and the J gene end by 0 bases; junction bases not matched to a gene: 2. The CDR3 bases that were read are TGTGCCAGCAGCCGGGACAGGGCAAACACCGGGCAGCTCTAC. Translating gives CASSRDRANTGQLY. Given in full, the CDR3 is CASSRDRANTGQLYF.

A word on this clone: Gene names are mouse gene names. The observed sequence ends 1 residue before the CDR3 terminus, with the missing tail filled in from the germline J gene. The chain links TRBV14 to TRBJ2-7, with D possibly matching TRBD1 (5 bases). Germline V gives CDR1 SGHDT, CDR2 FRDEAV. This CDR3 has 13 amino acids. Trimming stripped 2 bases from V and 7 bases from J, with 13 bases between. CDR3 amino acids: CASSFTREGEQYF. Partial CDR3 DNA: TGTGCCAGCAGTTTTACCAGGGAGGGGGAACAGTAC.

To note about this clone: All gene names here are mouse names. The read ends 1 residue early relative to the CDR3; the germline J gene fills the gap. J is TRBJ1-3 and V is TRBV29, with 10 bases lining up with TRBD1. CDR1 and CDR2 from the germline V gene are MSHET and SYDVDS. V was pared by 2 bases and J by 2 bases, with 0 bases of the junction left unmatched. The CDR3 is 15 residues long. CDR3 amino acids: CASSLGQGAGNTLYF. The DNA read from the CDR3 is TGTGCTAGCAGTTTAGGACAGGGGGCTGGAAATACGCTCTAT.

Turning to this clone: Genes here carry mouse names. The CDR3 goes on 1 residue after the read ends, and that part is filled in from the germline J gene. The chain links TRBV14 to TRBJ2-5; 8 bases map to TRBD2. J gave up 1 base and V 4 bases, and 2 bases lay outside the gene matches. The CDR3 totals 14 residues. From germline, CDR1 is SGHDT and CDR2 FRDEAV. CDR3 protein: CASSRLGYQDTQYF. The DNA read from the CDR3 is TGTGCCAGCAGTCGACTGGGGTACCAAGACACCCAGTAC.

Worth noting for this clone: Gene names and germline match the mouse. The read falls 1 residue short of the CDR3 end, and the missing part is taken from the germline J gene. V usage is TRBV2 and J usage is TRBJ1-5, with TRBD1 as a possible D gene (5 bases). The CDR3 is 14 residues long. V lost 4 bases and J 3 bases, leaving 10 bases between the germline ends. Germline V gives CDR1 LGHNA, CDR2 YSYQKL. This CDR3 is CASSPQGSNQAPLF. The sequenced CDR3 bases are TGTGCCAGCAGCCCCCAGGGTTCCAACCAGGCTCCGCTT.

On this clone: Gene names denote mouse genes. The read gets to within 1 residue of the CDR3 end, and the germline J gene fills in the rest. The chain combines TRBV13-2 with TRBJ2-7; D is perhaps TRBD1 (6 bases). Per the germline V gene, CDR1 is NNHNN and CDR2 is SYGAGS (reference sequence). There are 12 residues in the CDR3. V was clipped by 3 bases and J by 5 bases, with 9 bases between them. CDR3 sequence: CASGGTGNEQYF. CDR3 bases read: TGTGCCAGCGGTGGCACAGGGAATGAACAGTAC.